Listed below are T cell receptor beta chains from one sample, sequenced in a study of identical twins. In TCRdb, the 5' RACE reads were re-called with MiXCR into one record per CDR3 protein. The repertoire holds hundreds of thousands of distinct CDR3 sequences, with less than 10% as singletons. This sample was also put to use in a study of yellow fever vaccine responses in identical twins.

Sequenced: PBMCs. These receptors were taken from a woman younger than 35 in good health. Both conserved end residues are part of each CDR3. The D gene is left open where the match is weak. Some rows have no size entry. The others give once, few or many, or a class for an expanded clone.

j_call d_call clone_size v_call cdr3_nt cdr3_aa
TRBJ1-2 TRBD1 - TRBV7-9 TGTGCCAGCAGCCTAGGACAGGGCGTTCGGGATGGCTACACCTTC CASSLGQGVRDGYTF
TRBJ2-1 TRBD2 few TRBV30 TGTGCCTGGAGTGTAGTGGTAGCGGGAGCATTGGCTGAGCAGTTCTTC CAWSVVVAGALAEQFF
TRBJ2-5 TRBD1 - TRBV12-3/TRBV12-4 TGTGCCAGCAGTTTTGGACAGGGATACCAAGAGACCCAGTACTTC CASSFGQGYQETQYF
TRBJ2-7 TRBD1 many TRBV6-1 TGTGCCAGCTCCCCTTGGACAGGGGATTACGAGCAGTACTTC CASSPWTGDYEQYF
TRBJ2-2 - - TRBV5-1 TGCGCCAGCAGCCTTGATGGGCGGGTTTACACCGGGGAGCTGTTTTTT CASSLDGRVYTGELFF
TRBJ2-7 - few TRBV12-3/TRBV12-4 TGTGCCAGCAGTTTAGTCTCCCACGAGCAGTACTTC CASSLVSHEQYF
TRBJ2-5 TRBD1 many TRBV4-2 TGTGCCAGCAGCCAAGGACAGGGAGTTGGGGGACAAGAGACCCAGTACTTC CASSQGQGVGGQETQYF
TRBJ2-5 - few TRBV7-7 TGTGCTAGCAGCAGGACGGGCCGTAATCAAGAGACCCAGTACTTC CASSRTGRNQETQYF
TRBJ2-3 - - TRBV20-1 TGCAGCACTCTAGCCCCCCCTAGGGGCGATACGCAGTATTTT CSTLAPPRGDTQYF
TRBJ1-2 - few TRBV5-5 TGTGCCAGCAGCTTGGGACAGGTCTATGGCTACACCTTC CASSLGQVYGYTF
TRBJ2-3 - few TRBV4-1 TGCGCCAGCAGCCAAGTGGACAGCACAGATACGCAGTATTTT CASSQVDSTDTQYF
TRBJ2-5 - few TRBV7-9 TGTGCCAGCAGCCAAGGCCAGGGGACCGAAGAGACCCAGTACTTC CASSQGQGTEETQYF
TRBJ2-5 - few TRBV12-3/TRBV12-4 TGTGCCAGCAGTTTAGGGTCGGGGGCCCCACTCAGAGAGACCCAGTACTTC CASSLGSGAPLRETQYF
TRBJ2-7 TRBD2 - TRBV29-1 TGCAGCGTCCGGACTAGCGGGAATTTCGAGCAGTACTTC CSVRTSGNFEQYF
TRBJ2-3 - - TRBV6-5 TGTGCCAGCAGTTACACACGCACGGGGGATACGCAGTATTTT CASSYTRTGDTQYF
TRBJ1-6 - few TRBV7-6 TGTGCCAGCAGCTTAGCGCCGGGGGTACAGAATTCACCCCTCCACTTT CASSLAPGVQNSPLHF
TRBJ2-4 - few TRBV11-3 TGTGCCAGCAGCTCCCGAGGGGGGTACGGGGCCAAAAACATTCAGTACTTC CASSSRGGYGAKNIQYF
TRBJ2-5 TRBD2 few TRBV4-3 TGCGCCAGCAGCCAAGATAAGGGACTAGAACAAGAGACCCAGTACTTC CASSQDKGLEQETQYF
TRBJ1-1 - many TRBV15 TGTGCCACCAGCAGCGCAGAGAACACTGAAGCTTTCTTT CATSSAENTEAFF
TRBJ2-1 TRBD2 - TRBV4-2 TGTGCCAGCAGCCAAGACCTTCTAGCGGGGGCGCGCAATGAGCAGTTCTTC CASSQDLLAGARNEQFF
TRBJ2-3 TRBD2 few TRBV3-1 TGTGCCTCCTGCCAATTCCTGGCGGGGGGTCGGGAGGAGGGCACAGATACGCAGTATTTT CASCQFLAGGREEGTDTQYF
TRBJ2-2 - - TRBV6-5 TGTGCCAGCAGTTCTCGCGCGGACACCGGGGAGCTGTTTTTT CASSSRADTGELFF
TRBJ2-2 TRBD2 - TRBV20-1 TGCAGTGGACTAGCCATAGCGAACACCGGGGAGCTGTTTTTT CSGLAIANTGELFF
TRBJ2-1 - many TRBV7-9 TGTGCCAGCAGCACTGTAGTTGGCGAGCAGTTCTTC CASSTVVGEQFF
TRBJ2-5 - - TRBV5-1 TGCGCCAGCAGCTCTCTCTCGGGGGTAGAGACCCAGTACTTC CASSSLSGVETQYF
TRBJ2-7 TRBD1 - TRBV27 TGTGCCAGCAGTTTAATTACCCCGGGACAGGGTCGGGACGAGCAGTACTTC CASSLITPGQGRDEQYF
TRBJ2-1 TRBD1 many TRBV12-3/TRBV12-4 TGTGCCAGCAGTTTTGGGGGACAGGGGGCTATGGTTCGGAATGAGCAGTTCTTC CASSFGGQGAMVRNEQFF
TRBJ2-1 - many TRBV7-9 TGTGCCAGCAGCTTAGGAGGAGGGGGGAGCTCCTACAATGAGCAGTTCTTC CASSLGGGGSSYNEQFF
TRBJ2-7 - few TRBV7-2 TGTGCCAGCAGCTTGAGCCCGAAAGCGGGTGAGCAGTACTTC CASSLSPKAGEQYF
TRBJ2-3 - many TRBV7-9 TGTGCCAGCAGCCATAAGGATACGCAGTATTTT CASSHKDTQYF
TRBJ2-1 TRBD2 few TRBV4-3 TGCGCCAGCAGCCAAGCGCCCCTAGCGGCGTACAATGAGCAGTTCTTC CASSQAPLAAYNEQFF
TRBJ2-7 - - TRBV3-1 TGTGCCAGCAGCCAAGTTGGAGGGGGAAACTACGAGCAGTACTTC CASSQVGGGNYEQYF
TRBJ2-1 TRBD1 - TRBV5-1 TGCGCCAGCAGCTCCCTGGACAGGGACGAGCAGTTCTTC CASSSLDRDEQFF
TRBJ2-7 - - TRBV5-4 TGTGCCAGCAGCTTGAGGGGGGGTGGCCAAGGCGAGCAGTACTTC CASSLRGGGQGEQYF
TRBJ2-7 TRBD1 few TRBV20-1 TGCAGTGCTCCTCGGACAGGGGTTTACGAGCAGTACTTC CSAPRTGVYEQYF
TRBJ2-5 - - TRBV3-1 TGTGCCAGCAGCCTCAAAGGGGGAAGGGGTGGCCAAGAGACCCAGTACTTC CASSLKGGRGGQETQYF
TRBJ1-1 - many TRBV4-2 TGTGCCAGCAGCCAGATTGACGGAGACACTGAAGCTTTCTTT CASSQIDGDTEAFF
TRBJ1-3 TRBD1 - TRBV28 TGTGCCAGCAGTTACCACACAGGGGGCGCCGGAAACGCCATATATTTT CASSYHTGGAGNAIYF
TRBJ2-1 - few TRBV24-1 TGTGCCACCAGTGAGGGTGCGGCGTCCTACAATGAGCAGTTCTTC CATSEGAASYNEQFF
TRBJ2-3 - - TRBV24-1 TGTGCCACCAGTGATTTCACAGGGCCGGCAGATACGCAGTATTTT CATSDFTGPADTQYF
TRBJ2-1 TRBD2 many TRBV12-3/TRBV12-4 TGTGCCAGCAGTTTACTGCGGGAGGGCCGAAAGTACAATGAGCAGTTCTTC CASSLLREGRKYNEQFF
TRBJ2-1 TRBD2 - TRBV9 TGTGCCAGCAGCCCTCCGGGACTAGCGGGGATCCTGGGTGAGCAGTTCTTC CASSPPGLAGILGEQFF
TRBJ2-3 - - TRBV4-3 TGCGCCAGCAGCCAAGATCTCCTGAGCACAGATACGCAGTATTTT CASSQDLLSTDTQYF
TRBJ2-5 - - TRBV6-1 TGTGCCAGCAGTACGGGCCCCGGGGGGACCCAGTACTTC CASSTGPGGTQYF
TRBJ2-1 TRBD2 few TRBV20-1 TGCAGTGCTAGAGATTTGACCAGCGGGAGGGCCGTGGATGAGCAGTTCTTC CSARDLTSGRAVDEQFF
TRBJ2-5 - few TRBV29-1 TGCAGCGTTGATGTAGGAGGGGGGCAAGAGACCCAGTACTTC CSVDVGGGQETQYF
TRBJ2-7 TRBD1 few TRBV20-1 TGCAGTGCGACATTACCGGGACAGACTTACGAGCAGTACTTC CSATLPGQTYEQYF
TRBJ2-1 TRBD1 - TRBV19 TGTGCCAGTAGTACCGGACAGGGACTTTACAATGAGCAGTTCTTC CASSTGQGLYNEQFF
TRBJ2-7 TRBD2 few TRBV6-5 TGTGCCAGCAGTTACGGGAGGGCTAGGGGCTACGAGCAGTACTTC CASSYGRARGYEQYF
TRBJ2-2 - many TRBV7-2 TGTGCCAGCAGCTTGACATTCGGGGAGCTGTTTTTT CASSLTFGELFF
TRBJ2-1 - - TRBV27 TGTGCCAGCAGTTTCCGGTCGGGCGTAATCTCCTACAATGAGCAGTTCTTC CASSFRSGVISYNEQFF
TRBJ2-3 - few TRBV5-1 TGCGCCAGCAGCTTGGGAGGGACCTCAGATACGCAGTATTTT CASSLGGTSDTQYF
TRBJ2-7 - many TRBV12-3/TRBV12-4 TGTGCCAGCAGTGCCGGGGGGACACCGACCTACGAGCAGTACTTC CASSAGGTPTYEQYF
TRBJ2-7 TRBD2 many TRBV20-1 TGCAGTGCTCGCTATAGCGGGAGGTTGACCTACGAGCAGTACTTC CSARYSGRLTYEQYF